The 5 T cell receptor beta chains below all came from one sample that was sequenced in a study of T cells after yellow fever vaccination. A single record per CDR3 protein comes from TCRdb applying MiXCR to the 5' RACE reads. This sample has fewer than 350,000 distinct CDR3 sequences, with around 3.9% found just once. This sample comprised PBMCs, obtained on the day of the yellow fever booster vaccination. These receptors were taken from a man between 18 and 29 years old who received the YFV17D yellow fever vaccine.

This clonotype was recorded at least ten times. The V call is TRBV20-1, the J call TRBJ2-7; D is undetermined. The germline V and J ends were trimmed by 1 base and 3 bases, with 4 bases remaining between them. This CDR3 has 11 amino acids. The germline CDR1 and CDR2 sequences are DFQATT and SNEGSKA (reference sequence). CDR3 sequence reads: CSARGNYEQYV. In nucleotides, the CDR3 is TGCAGTGCTAGAGGGAACTACGAGCAGTACGTC.

This clonotype was counted only a few times. The chain has TRBV6-5 and TRBJ2-1, with 8 bases lining up with TRBD2. V was clipped by 6 bases and J by 3 bases; unmatched bases: 10. Per the germline V gene, CDR1 is MNHEY and CDR2 is SVGAGI. The CDR3 is made up of 16 amino acids. The CDR3 DNA sequence: TGTGCCAGCAGCGCTCGAGCGGGAGATTACTACAATGAGCAGTTCTTC. This translates into CASSARAGDYYNEQFF.

This clonotype was counted ten times or more. The chain couples TRBV5-1 to TRBJ1-2, with TRBD1 matching 8 bases. The CDR3 is 14 residues long. V lost 4 bases to trimming and J lost 3 bases; unmatched junction nucleotides: 5. The germline V gene has CDR1 SGHRS and CDR2 YFSETQ. The CDR3 DNA sequence: TGCGCCAGCAGCGCGGGACAGGTTTACTATGGCTACACCTTC. This codes for CASSAGQVYYGYTF.

The CDR3, as DNA: TGTGCCAGCAGTGATATTAAAAGAGGGTTTGGAATAAGGGCCAACGTCCTGACTTTC. This codes for CASSDIKRGFGIRANVLTF. The chain has TRBV6-1 and TRBJ2-6, with D maybe TRBD2 (5 bases). The CDR3 spans 19 residues. The V and J ends lost 3 bases and 5 bases respectively, with 23 bases between them. The germline V gene has CDR1 MNHNS and CDR2 SASEGT.

This clonotype was found many times. The V and J genes are TRBV12-3 or TRBV12-4 and TRBJ1-1; TRBD1 might be the D (5 bases). The CDR3 spans 14 residues. Trimming took off 3 bases at V and 2 bases at J, with 10 bases between the two ends. CDR3 bases: TGTGCCAGCAGTTTTGATAGGGGAAACACTGAAGCTTTCTTT. It translates to CASSFDRGNTEAFF.